The source of this T cell receptor (beta chain) is a study of T cell responses to AZD1222 COVID-19 vaccine. Only in-frame clones appear in the TCRdb table, and some are missing; sequencing was by immunoSEQ multiplex PCR. The sample holds approximately 150,000 clones; 70% to 90% are singletons and the top ten take about 4.5%. The CDR3 sequence is 12 residues long. The V end was cut by 2 bases, the J end by 9 bases, with 5 bases between. The sequence was obtained from an adult who received the AZD1222 COVID-19 vaccine. Sequencing was performed on peripheral blood, taken 28 days after the second AZD1222 dose. This chain uses TRBV12-3 or TRBV12-4 with TRBJ1-6, with D hard to call. The CDR3 bases are TGTGCCAGCAGTTTATTCGGTTCACCCCTCCACTTT. Encoded protein: CASSLFGSPLHF.